This T cell receptor beta chain was profiled in a study of blood T cell repertoires in COVID-19. Clones were read by immunoSEQ multiplex PCR, and TCRdb kept only the in-frame ones, dropping some. The table includes a few hundred thousand clones, approximately 80% detected once. Trimming cost V 2 bases and J 3 bases; bases outside gene matches: 3. The germline V gene has CDR1 WSHSY and CDR2 SAAADI. The CDR3 runs to 15 residues. During active infection, Seattle patients enrolled and were then monitored through disease. Sequencing was carried out using peripheral blood. The sequence was collected from a woman at least 80 years old with COVID-19, enrolled during active disease. The rearrangement links TRBV10-2 to TRBJ2-2; 7 positions agree with TRBD1. The CDR3 here is CASSERTGYTGELFF. As DNA, the CDR3 is TGCGCCAGCAGTGAGAGGACAGGTTACACCGGGGAGCTGTTTTTT.